This is a list of T cell receptor beta chains from one sample in a study of response to subunit inactivated influenza vaccine. One entry per CDR3 protein results from TCRdb running MiXCR on the RT-PCR reads. This table holds approximately 570,000 distinct CDR3 sequences, under 9% found once. This material consisted of PBMCs from blood, taken around 2 years after vaccination. Receptor source: a man aged 50 to 75 who received an inactivated influenza vaccine. The CDR3 runs from the conserved cysteine through the conserved F or W. Each record gives: J gene, D gene, clone size, V gene, CDR3 DNA, CDR3 protein. The D gene is left open where the match is weak. Size is stated for part of the rows, as once, few or many counts, or as a class when the clone is expanded.

J gene: TRBJ2-3; D gene: TRBD1; clone size: many; V gene: TRBV2; CDR3 DNA: TGTGCCAGCAGAGAAAGGACAGGAAGCACAGATACGCAGTATTTT; CDR3 protein: CASRERTGSTDTQYF
J gene: TRBJ2-7; D gene: TRBD1; clone size: few; V gene: TRBV12-3/TRBV12-4; CDR3 DNA: TGTGCCAGCAGCAATTGGGACAGGGGGCACGAGCAGTACTTC; CDR3 protein: CASSNWDRGHEQYF
J gene: TRBJ1-4; D gene: -; clone size: -; V gene: TRBV11-2; CDR3 DNA: TGTGCCAGCAGCTCCCGACATGCAACTAATGAAAAACTGTTTTTT; CDR3 protein: CASSSRHATNEKLFF
J gene: TRBJ2-7; D gene: -; clone size: -; V gene: TRBV11-2; CDR3 DNA: TGTGCCAGCAGCTCCTTTCGGAGCTACGAGCAGTACTTC; CDR3 protein: CASSSFRSYEQYF
J gene: TRBJ2-2; D gene: TRBD2; clone size: few; V gene: TRBV20-1; CDR3 DNA: TGCAGTGCGGAAGTAAGGCGGGGGAGGACCGGGGAGCTGTTTTTT; CDR3 protein: CSAEVRRGRTGELFF
J gene: TRBJ2-1; D gene: -; clone size: many; V gene: TRBV6-5; CDR3 DNA: TGTGCCAGCAGTGCGGCCGGCGATGAGCAGTTCTTC; CDR3 protein: CASSAAGDEQFF
J gene: TRBJ2-1; D gene: -; clone size: many; V gene: TRBV24-1; CDR3 DNA: TGTGCCACCAGTGGGAAGTCATCCTACAATGAGCAGTTCTTC; CDR3 protein: CATSGKSSYNEQFF
J gene: TRBJ2-7; D gene: TRBD2; clone size: few; V gene: TRBV7-6; CDR3 DNA: TGTGCCAGCAGCTTAGGGACTAGCTTGGACGAGCAGTACTTC; CDR3 protein: CASSLGTSLDEQYF
J gene: TRBJ2-7; D gene: -; clone size: few; V gene: TRBV11-2; CDR3 DNA: TGTGCCAGCAGCTTAGTCTACAAGAGCTACGAGCAGTACTTC; CDR3 protein: CASSLVYKSYEQYF
J gene: TRBJ2-7; D gene: -; clone size: many; V gene: TRBV20-1; CDR3 DNA: TGCAGTGCAACACAGGGTTGGAGCTACGAGCAGTACTTC; CDR3 protein: CSATQGWSYEQYF
J gene: TRBJ2-5; D gene: -; clone size: few; V gene: TRBV20-1; CDR3 DNA: TGCAGTGCCCCTGGGACTCCCGAGGGCCAGTACTTC; CDR3 protein: CSAPGTPEGQYF
J gene: TRBJ2-4; D gene: -; clone size: -; V gene: TRBV6-1; CDR3 DNA: TGTGCCAGCAGTGATTCGCGGATGCTAGCCAAAAACATTCAGTACTTC; CDR3 protein: CASSDSRMLAKNIQYF
J gene: TRBJ2-5; D gene: -; clone size: -; V gene: TRBV24-1; CDR3 DNA: TGTGCCACCAGTGTTTACTTCACAGGGCAGCAGGAGACCCAGTACTTC; CDR3 protein: CATSVYFTGQQETQYF
J gene: TRBJ1-5; D gene: -; clone size: -; V gene: TRBV6-2/TRBV6-3; CDR3 DNA: TGTGCCAGCAGCCCCGGACCAGTTAGCAATCAGCCCCAGCATTTT; CDR3 protein: CASSPGPVSNQPQHF
J gene: TRBJ2-5; D gene: TRBD1; clone size: few; V gene: TRBV6-2/TRBV6-3; CDR3 DNA: TGTGCCAGCAGTTACGAGAAGGGACAGGGGGATTCAGCTCACCAAGAGACCCAGTACTTC; CDR3 protein: CASSYEKGQGDSAHQETQYF
J gene: TRBJ1-2; D gene: -; clone size: few; V gene: TRBV28; CDR3 DNA: TGTGCCAGCAGTGTCCCCGGCGACAATAACTATGGCTACACCTTC; CDR3 protein: CASSVPGDNNYGYTF
J gene: TRBJ2-1; D gene: -; clone size: -; V gene: TRBV18; CDR3 DNA: TGTGCCAGCTCACCACAGTACGGACGGGGCAATGAGCAGTTCTTC; CDR3 protein: CASSPQYGRGNEQFF
J gene: TRBJ1-1; D gene: TRBD1; clone size: -; V gene: TRBV13; CDR3 DNA: TGTGCCAGCAAGAATCCGGGACAGTACACTGAAGCTTTCTTT; CDR3 protein: CASKNPGQYTEAFF
J gene: TRBJ2-7; D gene: -; clone size: few; V gene: TRBV28; CDR3 DNA: TGTGCCAGCAGTTTACCTTTTTCCTACGCCGAGCAGTACTTC; CDR3 protein: CASSLPFSYAEQYF
J gene: TRBJ1-3; D gene: -; clone size: -; V gene: TRBV4-2; CDR3 DNA: TGTGCCAGCAGCGAGACTGTATCTGGAAACACCATATATTTT; CDR3 protein: CASSETVSGNTIYF
J gene: TRBJ2-3; D gene: -; clone size: few; V gene: TRBV9; CDR3 DNA: TGTGCCAGCAGCGTAGCCAGGGTAGAAGGAACAGATACGCAGTATTTT; CDR3 protein: CASSVARVEGTDTQYF
J gene: TRBJ1-6; D gene: TRBD1; clone size: few; V gene: TRBV7-9; CDR3 DNA: TGTGCCAGCAGAGATCAGGGGGCTGGTTCACCCCTCCACTTT; CDR3 protein: CASRDQGAGSPLHF
J gene: TRBJ2-1; D gene: TRBD2; clone size: many; V gene: TRBV7-2; CDR3 DNA: TGTGCCAGCAGCTTAGGACTAGCGGGGGACGAGCAGTTCTTC; CDR3 protein: CASSLGLAGDEQFF
J gene: TRBJ1-6; D gene: TRBD1; clone size: -; V gene: TRBV18; CDR3 DNA: TGTGCCAGCTCACTAAACAGGGGTTCACCCCTCCACTTT; CDR3 protein: CASSLNRGSPLHF
J gene: TRBJ2-3; D gene: TRBD2; clone size: few; V gene: TRBV24-1; CDR3 DNA: TGTGCCACCAGTGTCGCTAGCGGAGGGTACACAGATACGCAGTATTTT; CDR3 protein: CATSVASGGYTDTQYF
J gene: TRBJ2-7; D gene: -; clone size: few; V gene: TRBV28; CDR3 DNA: TGTGCCAGCAGTTTATCACTGGGGGGGGCTCCACAGCAGTACTTC; CDR3 protein: CASSLSLGGAPQQYF
J gene: TRBJ1-1; D gene: -; clone size: few; V gene: TRBV6-1; CDR3 DNA: TGTGCCAGCAGTGAACTCGGGCCGAGGGACGAAGCTTTCTTT; CDR3 protein: CASSELGPRDEAFF
J gene: TRBJ2-4; D gene: TRBD2; clone size: many; V gene: TRBV7-2; CDR3 DNA: TGTGCCAGCAGCTTAGGGCCGGGGGGAAACATTCAGTACTTC; CDR3 protein: CASSLGPGGNIQYF
J gene: TRBJ2-7; D gene: -; clone size: -; V gene: TRBV4-1; CDR3 DNA: TGCGCCAGCAGCCAAGAACCACGGGGACGGACCTACGAGCAGTACTTC; CDR3 protein: CASSQEPRGRTYEQYF
J gene: TRBJ2-2; D gene: -; clone size: few; V gene: TRBV6-2/TRBV6-3; CDR3 DNA: TGTGCCAGCAGTTACTCCTTTTCGGCAGCCAACACCGGGGAGCTGTTTTTT; CDR3 protein: CASSYSFSAANTGELFF
J gene: TRBJ2-3; D gene: -; clone size: few; V gene: TRBV7-8; CDR3 DNA: TGTGCCAGCAGCGCTGTCGTCTCGGGTTCGCAGTATTTT; CDR3 protein: CASSAVVSGSQYF
J gene: TRBJ2-7; D gene: -; clone size: many; V gene: TRBV25-1; CDR3 DNA: TGTGCCAGCAGGACGACAGGACGACCGTACGAGCAGTACTTC; CDR3 protein: CASRTTGRPYEQYF
J gene: TRBJ2-3; D gene: TRBD2; clone size: -; V gene: TRBV10-1; CDR3 DNA: TGCGCCAGCAGTGGGACTAGCGGGATAAGCACAGATACGCAGTATTTT; CDR3 protein: CASSGTSGISTDTQYF
J gene: TRBJ1-2; D gene: -; clone size: -; V gene: TRBV5-1; CDR3 DNA: TGCGCCAGCAGCCCGACCGGGCGGAACTATGGCTACACCTTC; CDR3 protein: CASSPTGRNYGYTF
J gene: TRBJ2-3; D gene: -; clone size: -; V gene: TRBV20-1; CDR3 DNA: TGCAGTGGAGGGCAGGCCAGCACAGATACGCAGTATTTT; CDR3 protein: CSGGQASTDTQYF
J gene: TRBJ1-1; D gene: -; clone size: -; V gene: TRBV6-2/TRBV6-3; CDR3 DNA: TGTGCCAGCACCCCCGGGACGGCAAGCACTGAAGCTTTCTTT; CDR3 protein: CASTPGTASTEAFF
J gene: TRBJ2-1; D gene: -; clone size: -; V gene: TRBV29-1; CDR3 DNA: TGCAGCGTTGAAGGCGTGGCGGGATCCTACAATGAGCAGTTCTTC; CDR3 protein: CSVEGVAGSYNEQFF
J gene: TRBJ2-3; D gene: -; clone size: -; V gene: TRBV7-8; CDR3 DNA: TGTGCCAGCAGCAAAACGGGACATTACACAGATACGCAGTATTTT; CDR3 protein: CASSKTGHYTDTQYF
J gene: TRBJ2-1; D gene: TRBD2; clone size: many; V gene: TRBV7-9; CDR3 DNA: TGTGCCAGCAGCAATAGCGGGAGGGCCGTTGGCAATGAGCAGTTCTTC; CDR3 protein: CASSNSGRAVGNEQFF
J gene: TRBJ1-3; D gene: -; clone size: many; V gene: TRBV2; CDR3 DNA: TGTGCCAGTAACGACGGGATAATAAAAAGGGTGGCGAACGGAAACACCATATATTTT; CDR3 protein: CASNDGIIKRVANGNTIYF
J gene: TRBJ1-4; D gene: -; clone size: -; V gene: TRBV28; CDR3 DNA: TGTGCCAGCAGGACAGTTAATGAAAAACTGTTTTTT; CDR3 protein: CASRTVNEKLFF
J gene: TRBJ2-3; D gene: TRBD2; clone size: many; V gene: TRBV7-9; CDR3 DNA: TGTGCCAGCAGCTTTACCCCTAGCGGGGACAGCACAGATACGCAGTATTTT; CDR3 protein: CASSFTPSGDSTDTQYF
J gene: TRBJ2-2; D gene: TRBD1; clone size: few; V gene: TRBV7-2; CDR3 DNA: TGTGCCAGCAGCCGGACCGGGACAGCGAACACCGGGGAGCTGTTTTTT; CDR3 protein: CASSRTGTANTGELFF
J gene: TRBJ2-1; D gene: -; clone size: few; V gene: TRBV11-2; CDR3 DNA: TGTGCCAGCAGCTCCTTTGAGCGGAGCTCCTACAATGAGCAGTTCTTC; CDR3 protein: CASSSFERSSYNEQFF
J gene: TRBJ2-1; D gene: -; clone size: many; V gene: TRBV2; CDR3 DNA: TGTGCCAGCAGTGAAGCGGACCGGACAGAGCAGTTCTTC; CDR3 protein: CASSEADRTEQFF
J gene: TRBJ2-1; D gene: -; clone size: many; V gene: TRBV4-3; CDR3 DNA: TGCGCCAGCAGCCGAGCAGGGGGGAACAATGAGCAGTTCTTC; CDR3 protein: CASSRAGGNNEQFF
J gene: TRBJ1-2; D gene: TRBD1; clone size: -; V gene: TRBV19; CDR3 DNA: TGTGCCAGTAGTATCGGCAGGGGGGGGAACTATGGCTACACCTTC; CDR3 protein: CASSIGRGGNYGYTF
J gene: TRBJ1-4; D gene: -; clone size: many; V gene: TRBV12-3/TRBV12-4; CDR3 DNA: TGTGCCAGCAGTTCCCAAGGGCCTAATGAAAAACTGTTTTTT; CDR3 protein: CASSSQGPNEKLFF
J gene: TRBJ2-1; D gene: -; clone size: -; V gene: TRBV20-1; CDR3 DNA: TGCAGTGCTGGGAAGGGGGAGCAGTTCTTC; CDR3 protein: CSAGKGEQFF
J gene: TRBJ2-3; D gene: -; clone size: many; V gene: TRBV13; CDR3 DNA: TGTGCCAGCAGCTTGTATACGGGGAGCGGTTCAGAGTATTTT; CDR3 protein: CASSLYTGSGSEYF
J gene: TRBJ1-2; D gene: -; clone size: many; V gene: TRBV10-1; CDR3 DNA: TGCGCCAGCAGTGAGCCGGGGGGGAATGGCTACACCTTC; CDR3 protein: CASSEPGGNGYTF
J gene: TRBJ1-5; D gene: -; clone size: -; V gene: TRBV5-5; CDR3 DNA: TGTGCCAGCAGCCCCGATTGGACAAATCAGCCCCAGCATTTT; CDR3 protein: CASSPDWTNQPQHF
J gene: TRBJ2-1; D gene: TRBD1; clone size: few; V gene: TRBV24-1; CDR3 DNA: TGTGCCACCAGTGCCCGGGACAGGGGTTCCTACAATGAGCAGTTCTTC; CDR3 protein: CATSARDRGSYNEQFF
J gene: TRBJ2-3; D gene: TRBD2; clone size: -; V gene: TRBV7-8; CDR3 DNA: TGTGCCAGCAGCCACCGCCAGACTAGCGGGCCGCTAGATACGCAGTATTTT; CDR3 protein: CASSHRQTSGPLDTQYF
J gene: TRBJ2-5; D gene: -; clone size: -; V gene: TRBV4-1; CDR3 DNA: TGCGCCAGCAGCCAAGTTCGGCAAGAGACCCAGTACTTC; CDR3 protein: CASSQVRQETQYF
J gene: TRBJ1-2; D gene: TRBD1; clone size: many; V gene: TRBV9; CDR3 DNA: TGTGCCAGCAGCCCAGGGGACAGGGGAGCTAACTATGGCTACACCTTC; CDR3 protein: CASSPGDRGANYGYTF
J gene: TRBJ2-7; D gene: TRBD2; clone size: -; V gene: TRBV4-3; CDR3 DNA: TGCGCCAGCAGCCAAGATCGACCTAGCGGGAGTTACGAGCAGTACTTC; CDR3 protein: CASSQDRPSGSYEQYF
J gene: TRBJ2-1; D gene: TRBD2; clone size: -; V gene: TRBV7-3; CDR3 DNA: TGTGCCAGCAGCTTAACCCTAGCGGGAGCTAGGAATGAGCAGTTCTTC; CDR3 protein: CASSLTLAGARNEQFF
J gene: TRBJ2-1; D gene: TRBD2; clone size: -; V gene: TRBV12-3/TRBV12-4; CDR3 DNA: TGTGCCAGCAGCCCTAGCGGGAGGGAGCAGTTCTTC; CDR3 protein: CASSPSGREQFF